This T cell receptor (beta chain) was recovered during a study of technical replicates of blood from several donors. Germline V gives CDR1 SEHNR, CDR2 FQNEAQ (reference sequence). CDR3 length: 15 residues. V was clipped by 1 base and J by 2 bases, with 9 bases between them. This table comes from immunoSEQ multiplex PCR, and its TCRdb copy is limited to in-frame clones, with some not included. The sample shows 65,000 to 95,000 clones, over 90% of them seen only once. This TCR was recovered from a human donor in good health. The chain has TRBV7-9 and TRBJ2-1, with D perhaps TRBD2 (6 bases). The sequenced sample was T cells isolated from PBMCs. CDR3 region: CASSLGGTPYNEQFF. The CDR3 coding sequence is TGTGCCAGCAGCTTAGGCGGGACCCCCTACAATGAGCAGTTCTTC.